These 20 T cell receptor beta chains share one sample of origin, sequenced in a study of naive and memory T cell subsets. Study-wide results and limits: Naive repertoires, especially CD8, held a few larger clonotypes, possibly memory cells re-expressing CD45RA.

An equimolar mix of two oligonucleotides served as the beta constant-region primer for TRBC1 and TRBC2. Ligated cDNA was amplified by four rounds of PCR with nested alpha and beta constant-region primers and SP2. A single record per CDR3 protein comes from TCRdb applying MiXCR to the UMI-ligation and nested PCR reads. The sample includes roughly 83,000 distinct CDR3 sequences, approximately 11% of them seen just once. The antigens for these receptors are not known. The sequencing input was naive CD4+ T cells from blood. Source of these receptors: a human donor in good health.

The chain links TRBV20-1 to TRBJ1-2, with D hard to call. Looked up from germline, CDR1 is DFQATT and CDR2 is SNEGSKA (reference sequence). The CDR3 contains 12 residues. Trimming took off 0 bases at V and 8 bases at J, with 10 bases between the two ends. CDR3 DNA: TGCAGTGCTAGAGATTCTACATTCGGCTACACCTTC. This gives the protein CSARDSTFGYTF.

This CDR3 is CASSLGQGGSPLHF. CDR3 in DNA: TGTGCCAGCAGTTTAGGACAGGGGGGCTCACCCCTCCACTTT. The gene calls are TRBV12-3 or TRBV12-4 and TRBJ1-6, with 9 bases identical to TRBD1. J was trimmed by 10 bases and V by 1 base; bases with no gene match: 2. The CDR3 has 14 amino acids.

This clonotype was counted only a few times. V usage is TRBV2 and J usage is TRBJ2-5; D is possibly TRBD1 or TRBD2 (5 bases each). In germline, CDR1 is SNHLY, CDR2 FYNNEI. The V end was cut by 7 bases, the J end by 5 bases, with 14 bases between. This CDR3 has 13 residues. The CDR3 is CASNQGPWETQYF. In DNA form, the CDR3 reads TGTGCCAGCAATCAGGGACCATGGGAGACCCAGTACTTC.

The CDR3 DNA is TGTGCCAGCACAGCAAACAGGGGGCAAGCTTTCTTT. Amino acids: CASTANRGQAFF. V usage is TRBV5-6 and J usage is TRBJ1-1, with TRBD1 identical over 9 bases. Trimming removed 6 bases from V and 9 bases from J; junction bases left unmatched: 6. The CDR3 has 12 residues. In germline, CDR1 is SGHDT, CDR2 YYEEEE.

The V call is TRBV24-1, the J call TRBJ2-3, with TRBD2 matching over 13 bases. Germline loops: CDR1 KGHDR, CDR2 SFDVKD. This CDR3 comprises 17 residues. Trimming cost V 3 bases and J 4 bases; bases outside gene matches: 6. The CDR3, as DNA: TGTGCCACCAGTGATCCCATCGGACTAGCGGGAGCAGATACGCAGTATTTT. It translates to CATSDPIGLAGADTQYF.

This rearrangement joins TRBV13 to TRBJ2-1; 10 nucleotides align to TRBD2. J was trimmed by 10 bases and V by 4 bases; bases with no gene match: 1. This CDR3 has 12 residues. Germline-derived CDR1 and CDR2 are PRHDT and FYEKMQ (reference sequence). CDR3 sequence: CASSWGLAEQFF. The CDR3 coding sequence is TGTGCCAGCAGCTGGGGACTAGCGGAGCAGTTCTTC.

There are many counts of this clonotype. The genes are TRBV18 and TRBJ1-4; 7 nucleotides match TRBD1. With 3 bases clipped from V and 7 bases from J, the junction kept 5 bases outside the gene matches. The CDR3 extends over 14 amino acids. Germline V lookup: CDR1 KGHSH, CDR2 LQKENI. CDR3 DNA sequence: TGTGCCAGCTCACCTCGAGGGGGCGTTGAAAAACTGTTTTTT. Translated: CASSPRGGVEKLFF.

This clonotype has at least ten counts. The chain combines TRBV12-5 with TRBJ2-6; D assignment may be TRBD1 or TRBD2 (6 bases each). The germline V gene has CDR1 LGHNT and CDR2 FRNRAP. The length of the CDR3 is 16 residues. Trimming pared 3 bases from V and 4 bases from J, leaving 13 bases between. Here the CDR3 reads CASGFPGASGANVLTF. Written as DNA, the CDR3 is TGTGCTAGTGGTTTTCCGGGGGCGTCCGGGGCCAACGTCCTGACTTTC. The full variable domain, completed using reference TRBV12-5 and TRBJ2-6, is DARVTQTPRHKVTEMGQEVTMRCQPILGHNTVFWYRQTMMQGLELLAYFRNRAPLDDSGMPKDRFSAEMPDATLATLKIQPSEPRDSAVYFCASGFPGASGANVLTFGAGSRLTVL.

The chain employs TRBV9 and TRBJ1-1; D is uncertain. The V end was cut by 0 bases, the J end by 1 base, with 4 bases between. There are 13 residues in the CDR3. Germline V gene sequence: CDR1 SGDLS, CDR2 YYNGEE. The CDR3 sequence: CASSVDGNTEAFF. The DNA for the CDR3 is TGTGCCAGCAGCGTAGACGGGAACACTGAAGCTTTCTTT.

The sample holds a few counts of this clonotype. The chain has TRBV5-1 and TRBJ1-1; the match to TRBD1 covers 7 bases. The CDR3 totals 14 residues. Germline V lookup: CDR1 SGHRS, CDR2 YFSETQ. V shed 4 bases and J 1 base; nucleotides not matched to a gene: 4. CDR3 region: CASSPDRANTEAFF. The CDR3 DNA is TGCGCCAGCAGCCCCGACAGGGCGAACACTGAAGCTTTCTTT.

This chain connects TRBV12-3 or TRBV12-4 to TRBJ2-7; 9 nucleotides align to TRBD2. The CDR3 runs 17 residues. With V trimmed by 1 base and J by 2 bases, 9 bases remained unmatched. CDR3 DNA: TGTGCCAGCAGTTTAGAACGGCGGGCTAGCGGGGCCTACGAGCAGTACTTC. Translation: CASSLERRASGAYEQYF.

This clonotype appeared a single time. The chain carries TRBV5-1 and TRBJ2-5; D may be TRBD2 (5 bases). V dropped 0 bases and J dropped 1 base, with 10 bases sitting between them. CDR1 is SGHRS, CDR2 YFSETQ, per germline. The CDR3 totals 15 residues. The CDR3: CASSLVSGSQETQYF. In nucleotides, the CDR3 is TGCGCCAGCAGCTTGGTTTCGGGGAGCCAAGAGACCCAGTACTTC.

In this sample, this clonotype turned up once. The chain is built from TRBV29-1 and TRBJ1-1; maybe TRBD1 (5 bases). V gave up 7 bases and J gave up 7 bases, with 16 bases separating them. This CDR3 spans 12 amino acids. The germline CDR1 and CDR2 sequences are SQVTM and ANQGSEA. The CDR3 nucleotides are TGCAGCGCCCGGGGGGGGGTTATTGAAGCTTTCTTT. It encodes CSARGGVIEAFF.

This chain links TRBV29-1 with TRBJ1-3, with TRBD1 identical over 9 bases. CDR3 size: 15 residues. The V gene end was trimmed by 4 bases and the J gene end by 3 bases; junction bases not matched to a gene: 7. Germline CDR1 and CDR2: SQVTM and ANQGSEA. CDR3 loop: CSVGGQGKLGNTIYF. As DNA, the CDR3 is TGCAGCGTTGGGGGACAGGGAAAACTTGGAAACACCATATATTTT.

This clonotype was picked up a small number of times. The genes are TRBV6-2 or TRBV6-3 and TRBJ2-5; no firm D call. This CDR3 is built from 14 residues. The V and J ends lost 2 bases and 4 bases respectively, with 11 bases between them. CDR1 and CDR2 from the germline V gene are MNHEY and SVGEGT. CDR3 protein: CASSYGVPTETQYF. The CDR3 DNA reads TGTGCCAGCAGTTACGGGGTTCCAACAGAGACCCAGTACTTC.

V gene TRBV12-3 or TRBV12-4 combines with J gene TRBJ2-6; D gene uncertain. The CDR3 totals 16 residues. Trimming pared 3 bases from V and 0 bases from J, leaving 9 bases between. The CDR3 spells CASSFLQNSGANVLTF. The CDR3 nucleotides read TGTGCCAGCAGTTTTCTGCAGAACTCTGGGGCCAACGTCCTGACTTTC.

The table lists this clonotype with a few counts. The CDR3, as DNA: TGTGCCAGCAGTTACGGTAGGGGGGCGATGAACGAGCAGTACTTC. Amino acids: CASSYGRGAMNEQYF. This rearrangement joins TRBV6-2 or TRBV6-3 to TRBJ2-7, with D perhaps being TRBD1 or TRBD2 (6 bases each). This CDR3 contains 15 residues. Germline V gene data show CDR1 as MNHEY and CDR2 as SVGEGT. V lost 2 bases and J lost 5, with 16 bases in between.

The V call is TRBV6-2 or TRBV6-3, the J call TRBJ1-5; D gene uncertain. This CDR3 has 14 residues. Germline V gene lookup returns CDR1 MNHEY and CDR2 SVGEGT. The ends were cut back, 5 bases at V and 3 bases at J, with 11 bases in the middle. The CDR3 bases are TGTGCCAGCAGTAATTCCCGGGTCAATCAGCCCCAGCATTTT. Protein product: CASSNSRVNQPQHF.

This clonotype was recorded a few times. The rearrangement joins TRBV7-2 to TRBJ1-1; maybe TRBD1 (5 bases). CDR3 size: 14 residues. V gave up 5 bases and J gave up 10 bases, with 20 bases separating them. Per germline, CDR1 SGHTA and CDR2 FQGNSA. This CDR3 reads CASSLDIRTGGAFF. Here the CDR3 DNA reads TGTGCCAGCAGCCTGGACATCCGAACGGGGGGAGCTTTCTTT.

This rearrangement joins TRBV6-2 or TRBV6-3 to TRBJ2-7, with 7 nucleotides matching TRBD2. CDR3 length: 14 residues. V shed 5 bases and J 2 bases; nucleotides not matched to a gene: 6. Germline V lookup: CDR1 MNHEY, CDR2 SVGEGT. The CDR3 DNA reads TGTGCCAGCAGTCTCGAGGGGAGGGCCTACGAGCAGTACTTC. This translates into CASSLEGRAYEQYF.